This T cell receptor beta chain emerged from a study of blood T cell repertoires in COVID-19. Study as a whole: Sites across the United States, Italy and Spain contributed samples from acute and convalescent COVID-19. PBMCs, B-cell-depleted T cells, or T cells were the source of the cDNA or gDNA that made up the material.

V was trimmed by 4 bases and J by 5 bases, leaving 15 bases between them. The length of the CDR3 is 15 residues. Germline loops: CDR1 SGHTA, CDR2 FQGTGA. Here immunoSEQ multiplex PCR was the method, and the copy in TCRdb shows in-frame clones only, minus some. The table records some 94,000 clones, about 90% of them present only once. Sequencing was done on a sample of peripheral blood. V is TRBV7-3 and J is TRBJ2-1, with D possibly TRBD2 on 5 matching bases. The sequence derives from a human donor in a cohort sampled during active COVID-19. For the CDR3, the DNA is TGTGCCAGCAGCTCCTCGGACTCTAATCACAATGAGCAGTTCTTC. Protein product: CASSSSDSNHNEQFF.